Following are 3 T cell receptor beta chains from one sample sequenced in a study of T-cell memory formation after mild COVID-19. TCRdb processed the 5' RACE reads anew with MiXCR; each CDR3 protein has one entry. There are 350,000 to 500,000 distinct CDR3 sequences in the sample; about 20% occur only once, and roughly 21% lies in the top ten. Sequencing was done on a sample of PBMCs or a T cell subset sorted from them (not recorded which). These receptors were collected from a man in his late teens or twenties who had mild COVID-19 (a few samples of this study predate the infection). Cell type and time point are not known.

J is TRBJ2-1 and V is TRBV20-1; 8 bases agree with TRBD1. Per germline, CDR1 DFQATT and CDR2 SNEGSKA (reference sequence). The ends lost 4 bases at V and 6 bases at J; junction bases unmatched: 5. The CDR3 is made up of 13 amino acids. Written as DNA, the CDR3 is TGCAGTGCTACCCCGGACAGGGTCAATGAGCAGTTCTTC. Amino acids: CSATPDRVNEQFF.

V usage is TRBV27 and J usage is TRBJ2-5; 8 bases are shared with TRBD2. From germline, CDR1 is MNHEY and CDR2 SMNVEV (reference sequence). J lost 1 base, V lost 0 bases, and 4 bases had no gene match. This CDR3 region has 16 residues. In DNA, the CDR3 is TGTGCCAGCAGTTTATCTGGCGGGGGGACCCAAGAGACCCAGTACTTC. Protein: CASSLSGGGTQETQYF.

This clonotype was detected a few times. The gene calls are TRBV27 and TRBJ2-7; D may be TRBD2 (6 bases). Germline assignment: CDR1 MNHEY and CDR2 SMNVEV (reference sequence). The V end lost 5 bases, the J end lost 4 bases, and 12 bases lay between the germline ends. The CDR3 length is 13 residues. This CDR3 is CASSNGRTYEQYV. The CDR3 nucleotides are TGTGCCAGCAGTAATGGGAGGACGTACGAGCAGTACGTC.